The rows below give T cell receptor beta chains drawn from one sample of a study of T-cell memory formation after mild COVID-19. Using its own MiXCR run on the 5' RACE reads, TCRdb lists one record per CDR3 protein. The sample yields 150,000 to 200,000 distinct CDR3 sequences, around 13% seen once. Sequenced: PBMCs or a T cell subset sorted from them (not recorded which). The receptor set was obtained from an adult woman who had mild COVID-19 (a few samples of this study predate the infection). Cell type and time point are not known. Both conserved end residues are part of each CDR3. The D gene is left open where the match is weak. The size field is filled for only some rows; it gives once, few, many or a size class.

j_gene | d_gene | abundance | v_gene | CDR3aa | CDR3nt
TRBJ1-2 | NA | NA | TRBV19 | CASSIFGGPNYGYTF | TGTGCCAGTAGTATTTTTGGGGGTCCTAACTATGGCTACACCTTC
TRBJ2-1 | NA | NA | TRBV30 | CAWSLSAYNEQFF | TGTGCCTGGTCTCTGTCAGCTTACAATGAGCAGTTCTTC
TRBJ2-7 | NA | NA | TRBV4-3 | CASSQDLLYEQYF | TGCGCCAGCAGCCAAGATTTGCTCTACGAGCAGTACTTC
TRBJ2-1 | TRBD1 | many | TRBV20-1 | CSAWDREEFF | TGCAGTGCGTGGGACAGGGAGGAGTTCTTC
TRBJ1-5 | NA | NA | TRBV6-2/TRBV6-3 | CAGRRGSNQPQHF | TGTGCCGGCCGACGAGGGAGCAATCAGCCCCAGCATTTT
TRBJ2-7 | NA | NA | TRBV7-2 | CASSLSGQDYEQYF | TGTGCCAGCAGCTTAAGCGGGCAGGACTACGAGCAGTACTTC
TRBJ2-1 | TRBD2 | NA | TRBV29-1 | CSGKLAVNNEQFF | TGCAGCGGCAAACTAGCGGTAAACAATGAGCAGTTCTTC
TRBJ2-3 | TRBD2 | few | TRBV4-1 | CASSQELAGGPSNTQYF | TGCGCCAGCAGCCAAGAGCTAGCGGGGGGGCCATCAAATACGCAGTATTTT
TRBJ1-1 | NA | NA | TRBV20-1 | CSASNAGAGSIEAFF | TGCAGTGCTAGTAACGCCGGCGCAGGTAGCATAGAAGCTTTCTTT
TRBJ2-5 | NA | few | TRBV12-3/TRBV12-4 | CASSLGRDRPAQYF | TGTGCCAGCAGTTTAGGGCGGGACCGGCCGGCCCAGTACTTC
TRBJ2-1 | TRBD2 | few | TRBV5-1 | CASSALTSGDNEQFF | TGCGCCAGCAGCGCACTGACTAGCGGGGACAATGAGCAGTTCTTC
TRBJ2-1 | NA | few | TRBV7-9 | CASSLATVGEQFF | TGTGCCAGCAGCTTAGCGACCGTAGGAGAGCAGTTCTTC
TRBJ1-1 | TRBD1 | NA | TRBV20-1 | CSADEGANTEAFF | TGCAGTGCCGACGAGGGGGCGAACACTGAAGCTTTCTTT
TRBJ1-4 | NA | few | TRBV4-1 | CASSQTPGPEGEKLFF | TGCGCCAGCAGCCAAACGCCGGGCCCCGAAGGTGAAAAACTGTTTTTT
TRBJ1-1 | NA | NA | TRBV29-1 | CSVETVGTEAFF | TGCAGCGTTGAAACCGTGGGCACTGAAGCTTTCTTT
TRBJ1-1 | TRBD1 | few | TRBV20-1 | CSALARQGGTLNTEAFF | TGCAGTGCATTGGCCCGACAGGGCGGAACACTGAACACTGAAGCTTTCTTT
TRBJ2-6 | TRBD1 | NA | TRBV9 | CASSAQGAGANVLTF | TGTGCCAGCAGCGCACAGGGGGCTGGGGCCAACGTCCTGACTTTC
TRBJ2-2 | NA | few | TRBV5-1 | CASSPNAGYAGELFF | TGCGCCAGCAGCCCTAATGCTGGTTACGCCGGGGAGCTGTTTTTT